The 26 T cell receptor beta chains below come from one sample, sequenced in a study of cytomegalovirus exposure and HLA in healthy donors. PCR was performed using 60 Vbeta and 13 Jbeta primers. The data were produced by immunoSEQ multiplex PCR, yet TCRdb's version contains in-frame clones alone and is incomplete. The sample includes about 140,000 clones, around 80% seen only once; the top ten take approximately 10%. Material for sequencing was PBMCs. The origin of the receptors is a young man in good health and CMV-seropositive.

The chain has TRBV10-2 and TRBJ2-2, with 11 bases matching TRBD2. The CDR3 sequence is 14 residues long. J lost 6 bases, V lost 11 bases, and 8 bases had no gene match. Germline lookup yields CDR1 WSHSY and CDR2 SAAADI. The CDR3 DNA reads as TGCGCCTGTAGTACTAGCGGGAGACCCGGGGAGCTGTTTTTT. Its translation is CACSTSGRPGELFF.

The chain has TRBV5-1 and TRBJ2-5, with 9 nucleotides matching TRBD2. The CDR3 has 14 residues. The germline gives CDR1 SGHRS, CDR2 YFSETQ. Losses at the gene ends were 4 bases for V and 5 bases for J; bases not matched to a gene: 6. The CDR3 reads CASSPGLAGETQYF. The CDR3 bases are TGCGCCAGCAGCCCGGGACTAGCAGGGGAGACCCAGTACTTC.

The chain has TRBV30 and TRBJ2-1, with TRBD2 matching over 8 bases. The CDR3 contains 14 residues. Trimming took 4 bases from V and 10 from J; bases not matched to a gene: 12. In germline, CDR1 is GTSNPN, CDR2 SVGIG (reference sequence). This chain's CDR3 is CAWKTGRDHEEQFF. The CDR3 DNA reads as TGTGCCTGGAAAACCGGGAGGGACCATGAGGAGCAGTTCTTC.

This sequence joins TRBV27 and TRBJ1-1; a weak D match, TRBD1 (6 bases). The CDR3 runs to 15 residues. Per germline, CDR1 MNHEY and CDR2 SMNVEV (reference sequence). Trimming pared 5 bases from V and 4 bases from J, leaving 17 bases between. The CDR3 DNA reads TGTGCCAGCAGTATCATGGGGGCTGGGGCCACTGAAGCTTTCTTT. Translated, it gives CASSIMGAGATEAFF.

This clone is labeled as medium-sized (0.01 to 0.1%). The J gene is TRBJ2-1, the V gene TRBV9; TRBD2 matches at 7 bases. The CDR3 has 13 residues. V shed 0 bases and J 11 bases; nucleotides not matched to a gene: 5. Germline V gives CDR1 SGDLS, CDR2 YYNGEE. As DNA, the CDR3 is TGTGCCAGCAGCGTAGAAGGCGGGAGTAAGCAGTTCTTC. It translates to CASSVEGGSKQFF.

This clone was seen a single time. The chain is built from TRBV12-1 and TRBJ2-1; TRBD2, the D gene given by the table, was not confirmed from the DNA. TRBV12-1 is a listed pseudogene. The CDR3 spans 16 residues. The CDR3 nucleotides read TGTGCCAGCAGCTTTTACCCGACTAGCGGGAGTAATGAGCAGTTCTTC. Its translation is CASSFYPTSGSNEQFF.

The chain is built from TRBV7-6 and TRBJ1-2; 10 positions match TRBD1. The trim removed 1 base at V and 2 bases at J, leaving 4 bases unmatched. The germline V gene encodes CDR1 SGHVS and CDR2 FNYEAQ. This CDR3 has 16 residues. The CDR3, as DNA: TGTGCCAGCAGCTTAGTCCCGGGACAGGGGAACTATGGCTACACCTTC. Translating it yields CASSLVPGQGNYGYTF.

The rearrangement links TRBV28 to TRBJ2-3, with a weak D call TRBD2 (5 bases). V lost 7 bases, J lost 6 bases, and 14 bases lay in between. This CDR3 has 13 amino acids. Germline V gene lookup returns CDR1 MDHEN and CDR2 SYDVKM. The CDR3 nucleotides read TGTGCCAGCAACCAGCGGAGATGGGATACGCAGTATTTT. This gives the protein CASNQRRWDTQYF.

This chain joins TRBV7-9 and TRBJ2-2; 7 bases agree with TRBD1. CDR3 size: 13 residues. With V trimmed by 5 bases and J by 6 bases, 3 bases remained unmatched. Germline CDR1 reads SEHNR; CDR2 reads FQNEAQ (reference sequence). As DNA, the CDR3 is TGTGCCAGCAGCCCGACAGGGCCCGGGGAGCTGTTTTTT. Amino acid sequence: CASSPTGPGELFF.

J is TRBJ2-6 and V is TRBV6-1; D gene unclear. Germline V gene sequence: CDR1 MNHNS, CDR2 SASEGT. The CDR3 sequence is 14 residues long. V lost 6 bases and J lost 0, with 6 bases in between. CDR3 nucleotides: TGTGCCAGCAGACCCTACTCTGGGGCCAACGTCCTGACTTTC. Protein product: CASRPYSGANVLTF.

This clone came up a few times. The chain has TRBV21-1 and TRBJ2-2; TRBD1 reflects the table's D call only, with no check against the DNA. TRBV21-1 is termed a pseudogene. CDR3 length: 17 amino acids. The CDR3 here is CASSKVNRQGAGGELFF. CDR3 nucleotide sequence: TGTGCCAGCAGCAAAGTGAATCGGCAGGGGGCGGGCGGGGAGCTGTTTTTT.

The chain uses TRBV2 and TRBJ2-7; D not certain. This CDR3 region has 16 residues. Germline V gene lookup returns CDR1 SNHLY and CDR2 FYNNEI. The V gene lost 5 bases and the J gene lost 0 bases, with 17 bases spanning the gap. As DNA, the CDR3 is TGTGCCAGCAGTACCCTGGGTAGCTCCGACTCCTACGAGCAGTACTTC. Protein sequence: CASSTLGSSDSYEQYF. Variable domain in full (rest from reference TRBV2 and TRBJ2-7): EPEVTQTPSHQVTQMGQEVILRCVPISNHLYFYWYRQILGQKVEFLVSFYNNEISEKSEIFDDQFSVERPDGSNFTLKIRSTKLEDSAMYFCASSTLGSSDSYEQYFGPGTRLTVT.

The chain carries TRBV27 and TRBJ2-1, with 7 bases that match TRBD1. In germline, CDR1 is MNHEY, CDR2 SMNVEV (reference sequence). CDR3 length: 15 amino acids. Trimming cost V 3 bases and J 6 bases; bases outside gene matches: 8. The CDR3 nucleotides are TGTGCCAGCAGTTTGCAAGGGGGCGGAGGCAATGAGCAGTTCTTC. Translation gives CASSLQGGGGNEQFF.

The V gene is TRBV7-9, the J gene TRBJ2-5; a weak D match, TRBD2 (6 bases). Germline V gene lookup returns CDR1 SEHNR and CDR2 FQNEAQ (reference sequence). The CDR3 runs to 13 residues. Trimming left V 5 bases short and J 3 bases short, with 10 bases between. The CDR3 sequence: CASSPWGEETQYF. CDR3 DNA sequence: TGTGCCAGCAGCCCCTGGGGGGAAGAGACCCAGTACTTC. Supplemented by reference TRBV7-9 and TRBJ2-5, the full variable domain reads DTGVSQNPRHKITKRGQNVTFRCDPISEHNRLYWYRQTLGQGPEFLTYFQNEAQLEKSRLLSDRFSAERPKGSFSTLEIQRTEQGDSAMYLCASSPWGEETQYFGPGTRLLVL.

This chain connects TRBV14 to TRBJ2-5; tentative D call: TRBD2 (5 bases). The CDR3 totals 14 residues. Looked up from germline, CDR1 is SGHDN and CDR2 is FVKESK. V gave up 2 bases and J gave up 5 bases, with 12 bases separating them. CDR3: CASSQPRGLETQYF. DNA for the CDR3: TGTGCCAGCAGCCAACCCCGAGGGCTCGAGACCCAGTACTTC.

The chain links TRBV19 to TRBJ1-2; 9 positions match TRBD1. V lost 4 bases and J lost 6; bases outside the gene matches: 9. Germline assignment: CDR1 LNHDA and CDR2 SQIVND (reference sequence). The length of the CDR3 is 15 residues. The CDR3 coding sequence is TGTGCCAGTAGTACAACCGGGACAGGGCTGCATGGCTACACCTTC. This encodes CASSTTGTGLHGYTF.

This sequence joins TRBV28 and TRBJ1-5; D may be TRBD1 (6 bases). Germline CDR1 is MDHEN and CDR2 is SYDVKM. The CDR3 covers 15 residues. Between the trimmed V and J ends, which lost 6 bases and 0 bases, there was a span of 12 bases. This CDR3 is CASSDGTHSNQPQHF. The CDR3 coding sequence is TGTGCCAGCAGCGACGGGACACATAGCAATCAGCCCCAGCATTTT.

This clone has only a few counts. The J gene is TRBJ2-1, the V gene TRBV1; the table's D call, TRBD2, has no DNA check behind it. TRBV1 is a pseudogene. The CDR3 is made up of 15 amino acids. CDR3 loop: CTSSHSRFGGHEQFF. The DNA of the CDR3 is TGCACCAGCAGCCATTCCAGATTCGGAGGCCATGAGCAGTTCTTC.

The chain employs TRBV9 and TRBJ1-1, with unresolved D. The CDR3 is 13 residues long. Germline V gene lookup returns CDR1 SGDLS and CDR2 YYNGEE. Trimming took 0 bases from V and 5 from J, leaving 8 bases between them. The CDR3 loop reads CASSVVGKTEAFF. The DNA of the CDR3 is TGTGCCAGCAGCGTAGTGGGCAAGACTGAAGCTTTCTTT.

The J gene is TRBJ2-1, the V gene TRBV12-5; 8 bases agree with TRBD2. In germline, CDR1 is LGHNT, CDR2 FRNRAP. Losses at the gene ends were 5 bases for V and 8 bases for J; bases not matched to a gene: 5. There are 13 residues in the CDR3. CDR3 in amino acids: CASGPGTRYEQFF. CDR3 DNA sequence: TGTGCTAGTGGTCCCGGGACTAGGTATGAGCAGTTCTTC.

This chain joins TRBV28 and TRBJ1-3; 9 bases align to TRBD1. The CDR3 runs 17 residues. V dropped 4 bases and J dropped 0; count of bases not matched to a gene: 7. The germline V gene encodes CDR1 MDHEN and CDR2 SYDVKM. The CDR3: CASSSPGQGYSGNTIYF. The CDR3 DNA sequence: TGTGCCAGCAGTTCACCGGGACAGGGTTACTCTGGAAACACCATATATTTT.

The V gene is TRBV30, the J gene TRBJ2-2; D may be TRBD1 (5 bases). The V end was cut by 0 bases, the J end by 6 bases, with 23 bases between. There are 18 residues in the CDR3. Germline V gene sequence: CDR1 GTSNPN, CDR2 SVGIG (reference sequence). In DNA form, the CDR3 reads TGTGCCTGGAGTGTCCTGAATCTGGGGCAGTTCGGGTCCGGGGAGCTGTTTTTT. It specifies CAWSVLNLGQFGSGELFF.

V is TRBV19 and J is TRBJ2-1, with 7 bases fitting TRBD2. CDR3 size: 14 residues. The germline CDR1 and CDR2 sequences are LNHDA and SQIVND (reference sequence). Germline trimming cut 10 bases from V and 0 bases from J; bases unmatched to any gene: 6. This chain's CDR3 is CATSAGSSYNEQFF. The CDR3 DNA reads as TGTGCCACTTCAGCGGGAAGCTCCTACAATGAGCAGTTCTTC.

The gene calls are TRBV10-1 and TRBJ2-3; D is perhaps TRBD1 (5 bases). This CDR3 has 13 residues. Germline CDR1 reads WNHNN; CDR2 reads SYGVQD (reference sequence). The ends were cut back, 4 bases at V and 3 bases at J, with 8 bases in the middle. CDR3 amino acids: CASSAQGTDTQYF. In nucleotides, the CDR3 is TGCGCCAGCAGTGCTCAGGGAACAGATACGCAGTATTTT.

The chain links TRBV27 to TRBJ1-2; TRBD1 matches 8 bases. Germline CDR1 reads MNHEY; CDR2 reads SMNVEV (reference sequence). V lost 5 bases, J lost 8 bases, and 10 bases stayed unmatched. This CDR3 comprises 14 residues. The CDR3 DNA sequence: TGTGCCAGCAGTGGGCGGGACAGGTACACCGGCTACACCTTC. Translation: CASSGRDRYTGYTF.

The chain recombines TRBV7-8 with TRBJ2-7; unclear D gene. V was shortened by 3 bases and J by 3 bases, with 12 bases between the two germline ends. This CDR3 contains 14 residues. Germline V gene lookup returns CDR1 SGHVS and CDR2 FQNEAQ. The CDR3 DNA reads TGTGCCAGCAGCTTCGCGGTGGCGAACTACGAGCAGTACTTC. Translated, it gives CASSFAVANYEQYF.